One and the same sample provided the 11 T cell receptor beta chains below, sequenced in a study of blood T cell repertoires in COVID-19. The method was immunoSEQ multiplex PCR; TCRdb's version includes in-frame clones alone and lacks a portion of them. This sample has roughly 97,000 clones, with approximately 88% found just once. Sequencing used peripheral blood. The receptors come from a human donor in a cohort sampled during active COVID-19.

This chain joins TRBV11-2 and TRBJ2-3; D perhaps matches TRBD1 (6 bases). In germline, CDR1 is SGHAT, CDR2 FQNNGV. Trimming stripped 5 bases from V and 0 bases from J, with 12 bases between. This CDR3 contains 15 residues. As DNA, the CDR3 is TGTGCCAGCAGCCCCCGGACAGCTAGCACAGATACGCAGTATTTT. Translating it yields CASSPRTASTDTQYF.

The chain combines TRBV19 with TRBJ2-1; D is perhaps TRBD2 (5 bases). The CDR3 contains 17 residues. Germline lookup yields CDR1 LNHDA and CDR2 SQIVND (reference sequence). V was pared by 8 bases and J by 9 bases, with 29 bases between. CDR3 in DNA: TGTGCCAGTCTAGCCCCTGGGCCACTAGGAGGTTTGGGTGAGCAGTTCTTC. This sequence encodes CASLAPGPLGGLGEQFF.

The CDR3 sequence is CASSQFRDRATDTQYF. The CDR3 DNA reads as TGCGCCAGCAGCCAATTCCGGGACAGAGCCACAGATACGCAGTATTTT. V is TRBV4-1 and J is TRBJ2-3; 7 bases align to TRBD1. The CDR3 consists of 16 residues. The ends lost 2 bases at V and 2 bases at J; junction bases unmatched: 7. Germline CDR1 and CDR2: MGHRA and YSYEKL.

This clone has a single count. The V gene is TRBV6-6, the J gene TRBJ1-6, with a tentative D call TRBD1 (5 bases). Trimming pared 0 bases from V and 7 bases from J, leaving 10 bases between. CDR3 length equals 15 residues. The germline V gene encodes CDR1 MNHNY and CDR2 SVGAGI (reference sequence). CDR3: CASSYSGGSNSPLHF. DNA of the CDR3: TGTGCCAGCAGTTACTCGGGGGGGTCCAATTCACCCCTCCACTTT.

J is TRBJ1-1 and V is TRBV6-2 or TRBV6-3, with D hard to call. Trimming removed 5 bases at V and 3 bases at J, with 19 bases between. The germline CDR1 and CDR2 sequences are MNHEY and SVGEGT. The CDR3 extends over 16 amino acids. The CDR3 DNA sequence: TGTGCCAGCAGTGAGCTGAGCGGAAACATGGACACTGAAGCTTTCTTT. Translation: CASSELSGNMDTEAFF.

DNA of the CDR3: TGTGCCAGCAGCTCGAGACGTAGCGGGGAGACCCAGTACTTC. This encodes CASSSRRSGETQYF. V is TRBV11-2 and J is TRBJ2-5; 7 nucleotides agree with TRBD2. CDR1 SGHAT and CDR2 FQNNGV come from the germline V gene. The CDR3 contains 14 residues. V was pared by 4 bases and J by 5 bases, with 7 bases of the junction left unmatched.

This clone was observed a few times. The CDR3 coding sequence is TGCGCCAGCAGTTCTGGGACAGGGCTTGGGTCACCCCTCCACTTT. Translated: CASSSGTGLGSPLHF. V gene TRBV5-1 combines with J gene TRBJ1-6, with 9 nucleotides matching TRBD1. Germline V lookup: CDR1 SGHRS, CDR2 YFSETQ. The CDR3 is 15 residues long. V shed 5 bases and J 10 bases; nucleotides not matched to a gene: 10.

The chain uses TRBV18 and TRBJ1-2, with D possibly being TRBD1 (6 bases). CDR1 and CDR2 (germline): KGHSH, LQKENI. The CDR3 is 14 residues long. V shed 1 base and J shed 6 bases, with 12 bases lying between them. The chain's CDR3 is CASSPLHRVDGYTF. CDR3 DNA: TGTGCCAGCTCACCACTTCACAGGGTGGATGGCTACACCTTC.

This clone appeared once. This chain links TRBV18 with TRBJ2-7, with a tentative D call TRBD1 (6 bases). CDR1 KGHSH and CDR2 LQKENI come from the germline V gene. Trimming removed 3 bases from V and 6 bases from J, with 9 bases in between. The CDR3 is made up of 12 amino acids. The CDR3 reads CASSPGQSEQYF. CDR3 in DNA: TGTGCCAGCTCACCCGGACAGTCCGAGCAGTACTTC.

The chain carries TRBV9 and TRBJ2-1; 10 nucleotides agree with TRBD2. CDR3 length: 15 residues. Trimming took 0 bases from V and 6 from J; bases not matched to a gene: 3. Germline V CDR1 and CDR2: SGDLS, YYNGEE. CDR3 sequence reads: CASSVGSGGINEQFF. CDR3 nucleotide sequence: TGTGCCAGCAGCGTAGGTAGCGGGGGGATCAATGAGCAGTTCTTC.

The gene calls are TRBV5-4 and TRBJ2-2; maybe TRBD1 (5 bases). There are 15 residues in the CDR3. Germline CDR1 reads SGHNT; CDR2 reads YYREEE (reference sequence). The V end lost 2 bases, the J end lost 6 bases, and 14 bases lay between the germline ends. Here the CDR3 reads CASSLYGATAGELFF. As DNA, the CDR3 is TGTGCCAGCAGCTTATATGGGGCTACGGCCGGGGAGCTGTTTTTT.